These 30 T cell receptor beta chains were sequenced from one sample in a study of blood T cell repertoires in COVID-19 (dated by TCRdb to 2020 to 2022). Libraries came from the immunoSEQ multiplex PCR assay. The table was pulled from immuneACCESS by TCRdb, which kept in-frame rearrangements only. Such tables lose some clones; where checked, under half of the loss comes from unresolved V genes, and the rest has no known cause. The sample table records 200,000 to 300,000 clones; around 88% of these occur just once. About 2.3% of the sample comes from the top ten. The sample was PBMCs or T cells enriched from blood (not recorded which). All receptors come from a woman aged 35 to 49 with acute COVID-19.

This clone was observed a handful of times. The chain is built from TRBV7-6 and TRBJ2-3, with a weak D call TRBD2 (5 bases). Trimming stripped 5 bases from V and 1 base from J, with 7 bases between. Germline values: CDR1 SGHVS, CDR2 FNYEAQ. The CDR3 contains 13 residues. CDR3 sequence: CASSPGGTDTQYF. CDR3 DNA sequence: TGTGCCAGCAGCCCCGGGGGCACAGATACGCAGTATTTT.

This chain links TRBV5-4 with TRBJ2-5, with 8 bases identical to TRBD2. Germline V gene lookup returns CDR1 SGHNT and CDR2 YYREEE (reference sequence). The V and J ends lost 4 bases and 2 bases, in that order; junction bases with no gene match: 7. CDR3 size: 15 residues. The CDR3 spells CASSVPGGAQETQYF. In DNA, the CDR3 is TGTGCCAGCAGCGTGCCCGGGGGGGCTCAAGAGACCCAGTACTTC.

The chain couples TRBV5-4 to TRBJ2-1; 8 positions agree with TRBD2. This CDR3 comprises 15 residues. Germline V gene sequence: CDR1 SGHNT, CDR2 YYREEE (reference sequence). V was pared by 0 bases and J by 6 bases, with 5 bases of the junction left unmatched. The CDR3 protein is CASSLAGGAPNEQFF. In nucleotides, the CDR3 is TGTGCCAGCAGCTTGGCCGGGGGGGCGCCCAATGAGCAGTTCTTC.

The chain joins TRBV10-3 to TRBJ2-3, with 8 bases fitting TRBD1. Trimming removed 6 bases from V and 1 base from J; junction bases left unmatched: 6. The CDR3 contains 15 residues. Germline lookup yields CDR1 ENHRY and CDR2 SYGVKD. CDR3 in DNA: TGTGCCATCAGGAGGGTGACAGGGGGCACAGATACGCAGTATTTT. Protein: CAIRRVTGGTDTQYF.

The J gene is TRBJ1-2, the V gene TRBV11-2; D unclear. The germline V gene has CDR1 SGHAT and CDR2 FQNNGV. V was shortened by 4 bases and J by 3 bases, with 15 bases between the two germline ends. CDR3 length: 15 amino acids. Here the CDR3 reads CASSSTGRGDYGYTF. CDR3 DNA: TGTGCCAGCAGCTCCACCGGTAGAGGAGACTATGGCTACACCTTC.

The chain joins TRBV10-3 to TRBJ1-3, with a possible D match to TRBD1 (6 bases). The germline CDR1 and CDR2 sequences are ENHRY and SYGVKD. CDR3 length: 15 amino acids. The germline V and J ends were trimmed by 6 bases and 0 bases, with 12 bases remaining between them. The CDR3: CAIRAGDGSGNTIYF. The CDR3 DNA reads as TGTGCCATCAGGGCAGGGGACGGCTCTGGAAACACCATATATTTT.

The chain links TRBV3-1 (or the pseudogene TRBV3-2) to TRBJ1-3, with D hard to call. V lost 4 bases, J lost 4 bases, and 8 bases lay in between. The CDR3 is made up of 13 amino acids. Germline assignment: CDR1 LGHDT and CDR2 YNNKEL (reference sequence). CDR3 in amino acids: CASSPREGNTIYF. As DNA, the CDR3 is TGTGCCAGCAGCCCAAGGGAGGGAAACACCATATATTTT.

V gene TRBV11-3 combines with J gene TRBJ2-3; no firm D call. This CDR3 has 14 residues. Germline lookup yields CDR1 SGHNT and CDR2 YENEEA. The V end was cut by 5 bases, the J end by 3 bases, with 12 bases between. CDR3: CASSTHSGTDTQYF. The CDR3 DNA sequence: TGTGCCAGCAGCACCCATTCGGGTACAGATACGCAGTATTTT.

The chain couples TRBV18 to TRBJ1-2; 8 positions match TRBD1. V was clipped by 5 bases and J by 2 bases; unmatched bases: 10. Germline CDR1 and CDR2: KGHSH and LQKENI. CDR3 size: 16 residues. The DNA of the CDR3 is TGTGCCAGCTCAACCGGGACAGGCCCCCCCAACTATGGCTACACCTTC. As protein: CASSTGTGPPNYGYTF.

Comments on this clone: The sample holds other DNA sequences that translate to the same CDR3. This rearrangement joins TRBV18 to TRBJ2-3, with D maybe TRBD1 (5 bases). V was pared by 6 bases and J by 2 bases, with 9 bases between. Germline CDR1 and CDR2: KGHSH and LQKENI. CDR3 length equals 13 residues. The DNA of the CDR3 is TGTGCCAGCTCTCCAGGGCTCACAGATACGCAGTATTTT. Its protein is CASSPGLTDTQYF.

This sequence joins TRBV2 and TRBJ1-6; no clear D. The CDR3 consists of 14 residues. CDR1 and CDR2 (germline): SNHLY, FYNNEI. V was shortened by 7 bases and J by 8 bases, with 15 bases between the two germline ends. The DNA for the CDR3 is TGTGCCAGCAACGGGGTTGGGAGGGATTCACCCCTCCACTTT. Protein product: CASNGVGRDSPLHF. The variable domain in full, with the rest retrieved from reference TRBV2 and TRBJ1-6, is EPEVTQTPSHQVTQMGQEVILRCVPISNHLYFYWYRQILGQKVEFLVSFYNNEISEKSEIFDDQFSVERPDGSNFTLKIRSTKLEDSAMYFCASNGVGRDSPLHFGNGTRLTVT.

The rearrangement joins TRBV19 to TRBJ1-2; 11 bases are shared with TRBD1. V lost 10 bases to trimming and J lost 4 bases; unmatched junction nucleotides: 11. Germline V gene lookup returns CDR1 LNHDA and CDR2 SQIVND (reference sequence). The CDR3 consists of 15 residues. CDR3 region: CATTTSGTGGYGYTF. As DNA, the CDR3 is TGTGCCACTACTACATCCGGGACAGGGGGCTATGGCTACACCTTC.

CDR3 in DNA: TGCGCCAGCAGCCAAACACTAGCGGGAGGAGGGTACAATGAGCAGTTCTTC. Translation gives CASSQTLAGGGYNEQFF. The chain employs TRBV4-3 and TRBJ2-1; 12 nucleotides align to TRBD2. Germline V gene sequence: CDR1 LGHNA, CDR2 YSLEER. CDR3 length: 17 residues. Unmatched junction bases numbered 6, after V lost 2 bases and J lost 4 bases.

The CDR3 protein is CASSPTGDLNQPQHF. In nucleotides, the CDR3 is TGTGCCAGCTCACCAACAGGGGACCTCAATCAGCCCCAGCATTTT. The chain couples TRBV18 to TRBJ1-5; 7 positions agree with TRBD1. V shed 2 bases and J 3 bases; nucleotides not matched to a gene: 4. The CDR3 loop spans 15 amino acids. The germline V gene has CDR1 KGHSH and CDR2 LQKENI.

The chain links TRBV5-1 to TRBJ2-7; D may be TRBD1 (5 bases). Trimming removed 4 bases from V and 7 bases from J, with 21 bases in between. This CDR3 has 15 amino acids. Germline CDR1 is SGHRS and CDR2 is YFSETQ. The CDR3 reads CASSLALTGTNEQYF. CDR3 in DNA: TGCGCCAGCAGCCTGGCCCTAACAGGTACGAATGAGCAGTACTTC.

This clone came up once. The chain is built from TRBV6-2 or TRBV6-3 and TRBJ2-5, with 9 bases aligning to TRBD2. The CDR3 runs 15 residues. V trimming: 0 bases; J trimming: 5 bases; junction bases outside the gene matches: 4. Germline values: CDR1 MNHEY, CDR2 SVGEGT. DNA for the CDR3: TGTGCCAGCAGTTACTCGCGGGAGGGCCACGAGACCCAGTACTTC. This encodes CASSYSREGHETQYF.

Concerning this clone: A read error may account for a junction end that differs from germline. The chain is built from TRBV2 and TRBJ1-1; 8 nucleotides match TRBD1. Germline assignment: CDR1 SNHLY and CDR2 FYNNEI. The CDR3 extends over 12 amino acids. The chain's CDR3 is CATDRVKTEAFF. CDR3 nucleotide sequence: TGTGCCACGGACAGGGTGAAAACTGAAGCTTTCTTT.

CDR3 nucleotide sequence: TGTGCCAGCAGCTTAAAAACAGGGTTCGGTGAAGCTTTCTTT. The encoded protein is CASSLKTGFGEAFF. The genes are TRBV13 and TRBJ1-1; D might be TRBD1 (6 bases). From germline, CDR1 is PRHDT and CDR2 FYEKMQ (reference sequence). The CDR3 has 14 residues. V was clipped by 2 bases and J by 7 bases, with 14 bases between them.

The chain has TRBV14 and TRBJ2-3; D call uncertain. Germline V gene lookup returns CDR1 SGHDN and CDR2 FVKESK. The germline V and J ends were trimmed by 1 base and 3 bases, with 8 bases remaining between them. CDR3 length: 14 residues. DNA for the CDR3: TGTGCCAGCAGCCAAGTTGGCACAACAGATACGCAGTATTTT. Encoded protein: CASSQVGTTDTQYF.

V and J are TRBV5-1 and TRBJ2-2, with D unresolved. The germline V and J ends were trimmed by 3 bases and 5 bases, with 8 bases remaining between them. Germline V gene lookup returns CDR1 SGHRS and CDR2 YFSETQ. The CDR3 spans 13 residues. The CDR3 protein is CASSSRITGELFF. CDR3 in DNA: TGCGCCAGCAGCTCCAGGATTACCGGGGAGCTGTTTTTT.

The chain carries TRBV7-9 and TRBJ2-2; 8 bases map to TRBD1. The CDR3 contains 15 residues. V was pared by 2 bases and J by 6 bases, with 5 bases of the junction left unmatched. From germline, CDR1 is SEHNR and CDR2 FQNEAQ (reference sequence). CDR3 DNA: TGTGCCAGCAGCTTAAGGGACAGGTGGCCCGGGGAGCTGTTTTTT. Its protein is CASSLRDRWPGELFF. The variable domain in full, completed from reference TRBV7-9 and TRBJ2-2, reads DTGVSQNPRHKITKRGQNVTFRCDPISEHNRLYWYRQTLGQGPEFLTYFQNEAQLEKSRLLSDRFSAERPKGSFSTLEIQRTEQGDSAMYLCASSLRDRWPGELFFGEGSRLTVL.

The chain carries TRBV5-6 and TRBJ1-6; no clear D. Trimming took off 0 bases at V and 17 bases at J, with 24 bases between the two ends. The CDR3 has 16 residues. In germline, CDR1 is SGHDT, CDR2 YYEEEE. The CDR3 DNA reads TGTGCCAGCAGCTTGGATGGGCAGGCCCCCTCTCAGCTGGTCCACTTT. Amino acid sequence: CASSLDGQAPSQLVHF.

The chain combines TRBV4-3 with TRBJ1-2; 7 positions agree with TRBD1. This CDR3 region has 14 residues. Germline V gene data show CDR1 as LGHNA and CDR2 as YSLEER. Trimming at V came to 3 bases and at J to 4 bases, leaving 5 bases not matched to a gene. The CDR3 region has the DNA TGCGCCAGCAGCCAGGGCAGGGGGAGCTATGGCTACACCTTC. It specifies CASSQGRGSYGYTF.

The chain uses TRBV2 and TRBJ1-6; D uncertain. Trimming took off 4 bases at V and 6 bases at J, with 4 bases between the two ends. The CDR3 consists of 12 residues. The germline V gene has CDR1 SNHLY and CDR2 FYNNEI. The DNA of the CDR3 is TGTGCCAGCAGTGTCGGTAATTCACCCCTCCACTTT. Its translation is CASSVGNSPLHF.

The chain links TRBV6-6 to TRBJ2-2; no clear D gene. Germline CDR1 is MNHNY and CDR2 is SVGAGI (reference sequence). V shed 8 bases and J shed 1 base, with 8 bases lying between them. The CDR3 loop spans 13 amino acids. The CDR3 spells CASFVLNTGELFF. The CDR3 nucleotides read TGTGCCAGCTTTGTTCTGAACACCGGGGAGCTGTTTTTT.

The chain combines TRBV19 with TRBJ1-3, with D perhaps TRBD1 (5 bases). Trimming cost V 1 base and J 9 bases, with 13 bases left between them. The CDR3 has 14 residues. Germline loops: CDR1 LNHDA, CDR2 SQIVND (reference sequence). CDR3 amino acids: CASSIGQSGGTIYF. The CDR3 region has the DNA TGTGCCAGTAGTATAGGGCAGTCGGGGGGCACCATATATTTT.

This rearrangement joins TRBV7-2 to TRBJ2-7; TRBD1 aligns across 10 bases. Germline values: CDR1 SGHTA, CDR2 FQGNSA. The CDR3 runs to 14 residues. Trimming cost V 2 bases and J 5 bases; bases outside gene matches: 3. The CDR3 spells CASSLRDRGHEQYF. The CDR3 coding sequence is TGTGCCAGCAGCTTAAGGGACAGGGGACACGAGCAGTACTTC. The full variable domain, rest sourced from reference TRBV7-2 and TRBJ2-7, is GAGVSQSPSNKVTEKGKDVELRCDPISGHTALYWYRQSLGQGLEFLIYFQGNSAPDKSGLPSDRFSAERTGGSVSTLTIQRTQQEDSAVYLCASSLRDRGHEQYFGPGTRLTVT.

The rearrangement uses TRBV19 and TRBJ1-2; D perhaps matches TRBD1 (6 bases). CDR1 is LNHDA, CDR2 SQIVND, per germline (reference sequence). CDR3 length equals 16 residues. Deletions cut 0 bases from V and 14 bases from J, with 25 bases between. The CDR3 is CASSIDESTGSYLRTF. The CDR3, as DNA: TGTGCCAGTAGTATAGATGAGTCGACAGGTTCCTATTTGAGAACCTTC.

The sample holds a few counts of this clone. One end of the junction varies from germline; a read error may be responsible. The J gene is TRBJ2-3, the V gene TRBV13, with 13 bases identical to TRBD2. CDR1 PRHDT and CDR2 FYEKMQ come from the germline V gene (reference sequence). The length of the CDR3 is 16 residues. In DNA form, the CDR3 reads TGTGCCAGCAGCCTACGGACTAGCGGGAGCAGAGATACGCAGTATTTT. Protein: CASSLRTSGSRDTQYF. Full variable domain (outside the CDR3, taken from reference TRBV13 and TRBJ2-3): AAGVIQSPRHLIKEKRETATLKCYPIPRHDTVYWYQQGPGQDPQFLISFYEKMQSDKGSIPDRFSAQQFSDYHSELNMSSLELGDSALYFCASSLRTSGSRDTQYFGPGTRLTVL.

The chain is built from TRBV19 and TRBJ1-1; D possibly corresponds to TRBD1 (5 bases). This CDR3 spans 15 amino acids. V was clipped by 0 bases and J by 1 base, with 9 bases between them. Germline V lookup: CDR1 LNHDA, CDR2 SQIVND (reference sequence). DNA of the CDR3: TGTGCCAGTAGTATAGATTCCAGGGCGAACACTGAAGCTTTCTTT. It translates to CASSIDSRANTEAFF.